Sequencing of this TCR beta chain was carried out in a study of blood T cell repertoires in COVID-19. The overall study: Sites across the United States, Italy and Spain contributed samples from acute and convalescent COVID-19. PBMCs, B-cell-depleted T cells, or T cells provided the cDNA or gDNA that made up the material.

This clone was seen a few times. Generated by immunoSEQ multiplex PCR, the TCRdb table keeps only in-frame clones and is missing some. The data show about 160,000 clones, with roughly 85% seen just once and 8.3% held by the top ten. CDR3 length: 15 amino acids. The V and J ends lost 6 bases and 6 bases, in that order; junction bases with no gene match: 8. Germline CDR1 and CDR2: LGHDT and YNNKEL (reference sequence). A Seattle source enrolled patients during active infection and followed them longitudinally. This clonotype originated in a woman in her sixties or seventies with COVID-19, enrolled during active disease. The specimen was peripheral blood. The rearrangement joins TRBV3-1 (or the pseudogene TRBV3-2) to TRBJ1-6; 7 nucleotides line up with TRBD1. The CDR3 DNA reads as TGTGCCAGCAGGCATCGGGGACAGTTTAATTCACCCCTCCACTTT. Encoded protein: CASRHRGQFNSPLHF.